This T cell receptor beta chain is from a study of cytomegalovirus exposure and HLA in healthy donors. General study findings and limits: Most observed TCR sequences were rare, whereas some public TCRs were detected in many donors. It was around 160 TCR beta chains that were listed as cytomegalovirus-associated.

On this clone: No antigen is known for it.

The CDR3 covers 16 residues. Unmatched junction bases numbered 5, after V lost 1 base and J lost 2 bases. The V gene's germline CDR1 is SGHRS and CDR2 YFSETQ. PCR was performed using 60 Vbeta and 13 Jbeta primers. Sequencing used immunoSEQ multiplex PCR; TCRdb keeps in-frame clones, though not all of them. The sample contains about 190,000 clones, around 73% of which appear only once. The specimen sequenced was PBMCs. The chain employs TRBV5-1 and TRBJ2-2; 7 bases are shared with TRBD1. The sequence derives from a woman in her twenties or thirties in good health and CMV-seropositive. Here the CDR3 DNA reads TGCGCCAGCAGCTTGTATGGGACAGATAACACCGGGGAGCTGTTTTTT. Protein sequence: CASSLYGTDNTGELFF.